This T cell receptor (beta chain) is from a study of early T cells in non-severe SARS-CoV-2 infection. The protocol attached unique molecular identifiers to individual cDNA molecules. TCRdb independently ran MiXCR on the 5' RACE reads; one entry per CDR3 protein. Among about 60,000 distinct CDR3 sequences, more than 15% were seen once, and the ten largest hold roughly 9%. Germline V gene lookup returns CDR1 SEHNR and CDR2 FQNEAQ (reference sequence). The CDR3 loop spans 20 amino acids. The junction had 23 bases not matched to a gene; V was cut back by 5 bases and J by 9 bases. V usage is TRBV7-9 and J usage is TRBJ2-1; 12 nucleotides line up with TRBD2. The TCR originated in an adult who was a healthcare worker with PCR-confirmed SARS-CoV-2 infection or an uninfected control (not recorded which). The sample was whole blood, taken at baseline. The chain's CDR3 is CASSDNSGTATSGSLGEQFF. In DNA, the CDR3 is TGTGCCAGCAGCGATAACTCCGGGACAGCGACTAGCGGGAGTCTCGGTGAGCAGTTCTTC.